The 30 T cell receptor beta chains listed next were all sequenced from one sample in a study of shared clonotypes between healthy human individuals. The assay was immunoSEQ multiplex PCR, and TCRdb's table has in-frame clones only and misses some. The repertoire has around 2,000,000 clones, roughly 95% of them found once; the top ten carry more than 0.95%. CD45RO-negative CD8 cells positively selected for CCR7 made up the naive population, which excluded terminally differentiated effector memory CD45RA+ cells. Input material: naive CD8+ T cells sorted from blood. These receptor sequences come from a man aged 18 to 29 in good health.

The chain has TRBV13 and TRBJ2-1; no firm D call. Germline V CDR1 and CDR2: PRHDT, FYEKMQ (reference sequence). V lost 5 bases and J 8 bases, leaving 7 bases between the germline ends. The CDR3 spans 11 residues. The chain's CDR3 is CASSPAHEQFF. The CDR3 coding sequence is TGTGCCAGCAGCCCCGCTCATGAGCAGTTCTTC.

The rearrangement uses TRBV23-1 and TRBJ2-3; D remains unclear. TRBV23-1 counts as an open reading frame of uncertain function. The CDR3 spans 14 residues. Trimming took off 3 bases at V and 2 bases at J, with 9 bases between the two ends. The CDR3 region has the DNA TGCGCCAGCAGTCAGGGCGGAATCACAGATACGCAGTATTTT. Translation gives CASSQGGITDTQYF.

This chain uses TRBV28 with TRBJ2-5; D remains ambiguous. V shed 2 bases and J shed 0 bases, with 13 bases lying between them. The CDR3 is 16 residues long. CDR1 is MDHEN, CDR2 SYDVKM, per germline. CDR3 amino acids: CASSLPLSQDQETQYF. In DNA, the CDR3 is TGTGCCAGCAGTTTACCCCTCTCTCAGGACCAAGAGACCCAGTACTTC.

The chain employs TRBV6-5 and TRBJ1-6; D might be TRBD1 (5 bases). CDR1 and CDR2 from the germline V gene are MNHEY and SVGAGI. V lost 2 bases, J lost 10 bases, and 18 bases lay in between. CDR3 size: 16 residues. The CDR3 sequence: CASSYGEGILWSPLHF. The CDR3 nucleotides read TGTGCCAGCAGTTACGGAGAGGGGATTCTATGGTCACCCCTCCACTTT.

J is TRBJ1-1 and V is TRBV16, with D possibly being TRBD1 (5 bases). Trimming removed 4 bases at V and 4 bases at J, with 10 bases between. Per the germline V gene, CDR1 is KGHSY and CDR2 is FQNENV. CDR3 length equals 13 residues. CDR3 amino acids: CASSLGQATEAFF. The CDR3 bases are TGTGCCAGCAGCCTGGGGCAAGCCACTGAAGCTTTCTTT.

A word on this clone: The same CDR3 also results from other DNA sequences found in this sample. The chain carries TRBV27 and TRBJ2-2; 7 bases align to TRBD2. Germline-derived CDR1 and CDR2 are MNHEY and SMNVEV (reference sequence). The CDR3 contains 15 residues. V shed 5 bases, J shed 1 base, and the junction held 4 bases outside the gene matches. The CDR3 nucleotides read TGTGCCAGCAGTAGCGGGACGGTGAACACCGGGGAGCTGTTTTTT. It translates to CASSSGTVNTGELFF.

The V and J genes are TRBV4-3 and TRBJ2-3; TRBD2 matches at 9 bases. CDR1 and CDR2 (germline): LGHNA, YSLEER. This CDR3 has 19 amino acids. Trimming removed 1 base from V and 4 bases from J; junction bases left unmatched: 15. The CDR3 is CASSQVRSGSNGDADTQYF. The CDR3 coding sequence is TGCGCCAGCAGCCAAGTTCGTAGCGGGAGTAACGGGGACGCAGATACGCAGTATTTT.

Points on this clone: The identical CDR3 is also encoded by other nucleotide sequences in the sample. The chain combines TRBV9 with TRBJ2-7; D is unresolved. V lost 0 bases and J 1 base, leaving 8 bases between the germline ends. CDR1 is SGDLS, CDR2 YYNGEE, per germline. The length of the CDR3 is 14 residues. The CDR3, as DNA: TGTGCCAGCAGCGTAGCAGACTCGTCCTACGAGCAGTACTTC. It specifies CASSVADSSYEQYF.

The rearrangement uses TRBV27 and TRBJ2-1; the D call may be TRBD1 or TRBD2 (6 bases each). The germline V gene encodes CDR1 MNHEY and CDR2 SMNVEV (reference sequence). V dropped 5 bases and J dropped 4 bases, with 12 bases sitting between them. CDR3 size: 14 residues. Written as DNA, the CDR3 is TGTGCCAGCAGTGTAACGGGGGCTTACAATGAGCAGTTCTTC. It yields the protein CASSVTGAYNEQFF.

About this clone: Different DNA sequences within this sample yield the same CDR3. The chain uses TRBV6-5 and TRBJ2-3; 8 positions agree with TRBD1. There are 14 residues in the CDR3. CDR1 and CDR2 (germline): MNHEY, SVGAGI. The V and J ends lost 6 bases and 4 bases, in that order; junction bases with no gene match: 6. In nucleotides, the CDR3 is TGTGCCAGCAGCTACGGACAGGGCCCAGATACGCAGTATTTT. This gives the protein CASSYGQGPDTQYF.

Notes on this clone: Other DNA sequences of this sample code for an identical CDR3. The chain uses TRBV7-9 and TRBJ2-7; D uncertain. Trimming left V 7 bases short and J 1 base short, with 8 bases between. The V gene's germline CDR1 is SEHNR and CDR2 FQNEAQ (reference sequence). The CDR3 totals 12 residues. CDR3 residues: CASTSGSYEQYF. The CDR3 DNA reads TGTGCCAGCACCTCCGGGTCCTACGAGCAGTACTTC.

The gene calls are TRBV2 and TRBJ2-7, with TRBD1 matching 7 bases. Germline V gene lookup returns CDR1 SNHLY and CDR2 FYNNEI. The CDR3 totals 14 residues. After removal of 3 bases from V and 5 bases from J, the junction contained 7 bases not matched to a gene. The CDR3, as DNA: TGTGCCAGCAGTGACCCCAGGGGGTCGGACGAGCAGTACTTC. Translating it yields CASSDPRGSDEQYF. Filled out from reference TRBV2 and TRBJ2-7, the complete variable domain reads EPEVTQTPSHQVTQMGQEVILRCVPISNHLYFYWYRQILGQKVEFLVSFYNNEISEKSEIFDDQFSVERPDGSNFTLKIRSTKLEDSAMYFCASSDPRGSDEQYFGPGTRLTVT.

The CDR3 DNA reads TGTGCCAGCAGCCATGCCCGGGAGTTCAGCACAGATACGCAGTATTTT. Its protein product is CASSHAREFSTDTQYF. The rearrangement joins TRBV14 to TRBJ2-3; possibly TRBD2 for D (6 bases). The CDR3 is made up of 16 amino acids. The ends were cut back, 3 bases at V and 0 bases at J, with 13 bases in the middle. Germline loops: CDR1 SGHDN, CDR2 FVKESK.

The chain recombines TRBV18 with TRBJ2-3; D call uncertain. This CDR3 region has 14 residues. Germline CDR1 is KGHSH and CDR2 is LQKENI. The V end was cut by 4 bases, the J end by 2 bases, with 10 bases between. CDR3 DNA sequence: TGTGCCAGCTCACTGGACGGATTCACAGATACGCAGTATTTT. Translating it yields CASSLDGFTDTQYF.

The chain joins TRBV5-1 to TRBJ2-1; possible D gene TRBD2, 6 bases. The CDR3 sequence is 15 residues long. Germline values: CDR1 SGHRS, CDR2 YFSETQ. The V and J ends lost 3 bases and 1 base respectively, with 11 bases between them. The CDR3 here is CASSSPTSSYNEQFF. In DNA form, the CDR3 reads TGCGCCAGCAGCTCCCCGACTAGTTCCTACAATGAGCAGTTCTTC.

This sequence joins TRBV19 and TRBJ1-2; D remains ambiguous. Germline V gene data show CDR1 as LNHDA and CDR2 as SQIVND (reference sequence). The CDR3 consists of 13 residues. Deletions cut 3 bases from V and 4 bases from J, with 9 bases between. The CDR3 loop reads CASSILSSYGYTF. The CDR3, as DNA: TGTGCCAGTAGTATTCTGAGCTCCTATGGCTACACCTTC.

V and J are TRBV19 and TRBJ2-7, with 9 bases lining up with TRBD1. V lost 2 bases, J lost 2 bases, and 1 base stayed unmatched. Germline CDR1 and CDR2: LNHDA and SQIVND (reference sequence). The CDR3 spans 14 residues. The DNA for the CDR3 is TGTGCCAGTAGTATACGACAGGGGGCCTACGAGCAGTACTTC. The encoded protein is CASSIRQGAYEQYF.

V and J are TRBV28 and TRBJ1-6; D call uncertain. Per germline, CDR1 MDHEN and CDR2 SYDVKM. With 2 bases removed from V and 6 bases from J, the gap between germline ends came to 20 bases. There are 18 residues in the CDR3. DNA of the CDR3: TGTGCCAGCAGTTTACGGTGGCACAGTCTCAACTCTAATTCACCCCTCCACTTT. Translating it yields CASSLRWHSLNSNSPLHF.

To note about this clone: This sample also contains other DNA sequences that code for the same CDR3. J is TRBJ2-3 and V is TRBV19; D might be TRBD2 (6 bases). The CDR3 sequence is 14 residues long. The V gene's germline CDR1 is LNHDA and CDR2 SQIVND (reference sequence). Trimming shortened V by 3 bases and J by 2 bases, and 9 bases separated the two germline ends. The CDR3 DNA follows: TGTGCCAGTAGTATCACGGGGGTCACAGATACGCAGTATTTT. Translating it yields CASSITGVTDTQYF. Together with reference TRBV19 and TRBJ2-3, the CDR3 gives the full variable domain: DGGITQSPKYLFRKEGQNVTLSCEQNLNHDAMYWYRQDPGQGLRLIYYSQIVNDFQKGDIAEGYSVSREKKESFPLTVTSAQKNPTAFYLCASSITGVTDTQYFGPGTRLTVL.

The chain uses TRBV6-6 and TRBJ2-6; D call uncertain. The CDR3 has 15 amino acids. The V end was cut by 0 bases, the J end by 2 bases, with 5 bases between. Germline V CDR1 and CDR2: MNHNY, SVGAGI (reference sequence). CDR3 DNA sequence: TGTGCCAGCAGTTACTCGAACGCTGGGGCCAACGTCCTGACTTTC. Translated: CASSYSNAGANVLTF.

This sequence joins TRBV5-6 and TRBJ2-7; the D call may be TRBD1 or TRBD2 (5 bases each). CDR3 size: 14 residues. CDR1 and CDR2 (germline): SGHDT, YYEEEE. The V end lost 5 bases, the J end lost 1 base, and 13 bases lay between the germline ends. Written as DNA, the CDR3 is TGTGCCAGCAGTCGGGACGGATTATCCTACGAGCAGTACTTC. Its protein product is CASSRDGLSYEQYF.

The chain recombines TRBV7-9 with TRBJ1-1; TRBD1 might be the D (5 bases). From germline, CDR1 is SEHNR and CDR2 FQNEAQ (reference sequence). V gave up 4 bases and J gave up 1 base, with 13 bases separating them. The CDR3 spans 15 residues. CDR3: CASSSANGANTEAFF. CDR3 nucleotide sequence: TGTGCCAGCAGCTCAGCGAACGGGGCGAACACTGAAGCTTTCTTT.

Here the CDR3 reads CATSIRGGYETQYF. The CDR3 nucleotides read TGTGCCACCTCGATAAGGGGGGGGTACGAGACCCAGTACTTC. This rearrangement joins TRBV6-5 to TRBJ2-5; possible D gene TRBD2, 7 bases. V dropped 10 bases and J dropped 5 bases, with 20 bases sitting between them. This CDR3 has 14 residues. The germline CDR1 and CDR2 sequences are MNHEY and SVGAGI.

The V call is TRBV27, the J call TRBJ2-7, with TRBD2 as a possible D gene (5 bases). The V end lost 6 bases, the J end lost 0 bases, and 12 bases lay between the germline ends. Germline V gene data show CDR1 as MNHEY and CDR2 as SMNVEV (reference sequence). The length of the CDR3 is 14 residues. DNA for the CDR3: TGTGCCAGCAGACTAGGATTAAGCTCCTACGAGCAGTACTTC. Its protein is CASRLGLSSYEQYF.

The rearrangement joins TRBV7-9 to TRBJ1-2, with D perhaps matching TRBD1 (5 bases). Trimming removed 3 bases from V and 9 bases from J, with 23 bases in between. The CDR3 totals 16 residues. From germline, CDR1 is SEHNR and CDR2 FQNEAQ (reference sequence). The CDR3 region is CASSFEPGRPTTSYTF. The CDR3 DNA is TGTGCCAGCAGCTTCGAACCGGGACGGCCTACTACGAGCTACACCTTC.

This clone was detected once. This sample includes further DNA sequences coding for the same CDR3. The V and J genes are TRBV11-2 and TRBJ2-7; possibly TRBD1 or TRBD2 for D (6 bases each). The CDR3 sequence is 14 residues long. V was shortened by 0 bases and J by 3 bases, with 9 bases between the two germline ends. CDR1 SGHAT and CDR2 FQNNGV come from the germline V gene. This chain's CDR3 is CASSLDRGGYEQYF. The CDR3 DNA sequence: TGTGCCAGCAGCTTAGACAGGGGAGGCTACGAGCAGTACTTC.

The chain couples TRBV5-1 to TRBJ2-1; 8 bases match TRBD2. The CDR3 is 16 amino acids. Per germline, CDR1 SGHRS and CDR2 YFSETQ. The V gene end was trimmed by 1 base and the J gene end by 0 bases; junction bases not matched to a gene: 3. The DNA of the CDR3 is TGCGCCAGCAGCTTGCGGGCGGGGGGCTCCTACAATGAGCAGTTCTTC. The encoded protein is CASSLRAGGSYNEQFF.

The CDR3 sequence is CASSLVGAGNTEAFF. As DNA, the CDR3 is TGTGCCAGCAGCTTAGTTGGGGCGGGGAACACTGAAGCTTTCTTT. This chain uses TRBV7-9 with TRBJ1-1; D possibly corresponds to TRBD1 (5 bases). Per the germline V gene, CDR1 is SEHNR and CDR2 is FQNEAQ (reference sequence). This CDR3 contains 15 residues. The ends were cut back, 1 base at V and 1 base at J, with 10 bases in the middle.

The V gene is TRBV5-4, the J gene TRBJ1-1; TRBD1 aligns across 7 bases. Per germline, CDR1 SGHNT and CDR2 YYREEE (reference sequence). The CDR3 sequence is 15 residues long. V lost 5 bases, J lost 3 bases, and 10 bases stayed unmatched. The CDR3 spells CASSYRTGMDTEAFF. The CDR3 DNA follows: TGTGCCAGCAGTTACCGGACAGGTATGGACACTGAAGCTTTCTTT.

CDR3 residues: CASSLFVGEASETQYF. The CDR3 coding sequence is TGTGCCAGCAGTTTATTTGTGGGTGAAGCAAGTGAGACCCAGTACTTC. The V gene is TRBV28, the J gene TRBJ2-5, with D uncertain. Germline V gene sequence: CDR1 MDHEN, CDR2 SYDVKM. The CDR3 runs 16 residues. Deletions cut 1 base from V and 5 bases from J, with 17 bases between.